Detailed here is one TCR beta chain. V was pared by 3 bases and J by 3 bases, with 11 bases between. This CDR3 is 14 amino acids long. Germline V gene lookup returns CDR1 MDHEN and CDR2 SYDVKM. Sequencing was performed with immunoSEQ multiplex PCR; in TCRdb, only in-frame clones are kept and a portion is missing. This sample yields hundreds of thousands of clones, of which roughly 95% are seen a single time; approximately 0.11% belongs to the top ten. These data belong to a study of shared clonotypes between healthy human individuals. CD45RO-negative cells were positively selected for CCR7, leaving out terminally differentiated effector memory CD45RA+ cells.

The chain is built from TRBV28 and TRBJ1-1, with D possibly TRBD1 on 5 matching bases. The sample consisted of naive CD8+ T cells sorted from blood. This clonotype was obtained from a woman in her twenties or thirties in good health. The chain's CDR3 is CASSFRVLDTEAFF. CDR3 nucleotide sequence: TGTGCCAGCAGTTTCAGGGTTCTGGACACTGAAGCTTTCTTT.